The text below deals with one T cell receptor beta chain. The antigen is unknown. V dropped 4 bases and J dropped 0; count of bases not matched to a gene: 4. Germline lookup yields CDR1 SQVTM and CDR2 ANQGSEA. This CDR3 contains 14 residues. The data stem from a study of memory CD4+ T cells and cytomegalovirus serostatus. Only in-frame clones appear in the TCRdb table, and some are missing; sequencing was by immunoSEQ multiplex PCR. The sample holds fewer than 35,000 clones, 75% to 85% seen once. Regarding the study as a whole: The CMV-associated TCR signature appears largely within the CD4+ memory repertoire. CD4+ memory repertoires contained about two fifths of the 164 reported CMV TCRbeta sequences.

Single viable CD3+CD4+CD8-CD45RO+ cells were sorted as the memory CD4+ T cells. Total CD4+ T cells were enriched by CD4 positive selection. This clonotype originated in an adult in good health and CMV-seronegative. The chain combines TRBV29-1 with TRBJ1-1; 8 bases agree with TRBD1. Input material: memory CD4+ T cells from blood. In DNA form, the CDR3 reads TGCAGCGTTGCAGGGGGCGGGATGAACACTGAAGCTTTCTTT. Its translation is CSVAGGGMNTEAFF.